The clone carrying this T cell receptor (beta chain) was seen just once. The data stem from a study of OX40 agonist ivuxolimab in advanced cancers. V was shortened by 4 bases and J by 0 bases, with 6 bases between the two germline ends. The CDR3 is made up of 13 amino acids. Looked up from germline, CDR1 is MNHEY and CDR2 is SMNVEV (reference sequence). Clones were read by immunoSEQ multiplex PCR, and TCRdb kept only the in-frame ones, dropping some. The sample holds 70,000 or so clones, 85% to 90% seen once. The sequence was collected from an adult with an advanced solid tumor such as melanoma, head and neck, liver or kidney cancer. The chain uses TRBV27 and TRBJ1-1; D gene unclear. The sequencing here drew on CD4+ or CD8+ T cells sorted from blood, taken in a trial of the OX40 agonist ivuxolimab. The CDR3 sequence is CASSSRMNTEAFF. CDR3 in DNA: TGTGCCAGCAGTTCCAGAATGAACACTGAAGCTTTCTTT.